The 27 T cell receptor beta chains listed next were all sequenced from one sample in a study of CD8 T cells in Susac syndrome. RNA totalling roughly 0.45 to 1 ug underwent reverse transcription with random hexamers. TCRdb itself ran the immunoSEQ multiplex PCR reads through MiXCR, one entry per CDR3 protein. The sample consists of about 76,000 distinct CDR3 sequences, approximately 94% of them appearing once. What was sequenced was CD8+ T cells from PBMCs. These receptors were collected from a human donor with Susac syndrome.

CDR3: CASTRQPEPQHF. The CDR3 DNA follows: TGTGCCAGCACCAGACAGCCTGAGCCCCAGCATTTT. The chain links TRBV12-3 or TRBV12-4 to TRBJ1-5; a weak D match, TRBD1 (5 bases). The CDR3 totals 12 residues. The ends were cut back, 7 bases at V and 8 bases at J, with 12 bases in the middle.

In DNA form, the CDR3 reads TGTGCCAGCAGTAGGTACTCCTACAATGAGCAGTTCTTC. Its translation: CASSRYSYNEQFF. The chain uses TRBV27 and TRBJ2-1; D unresolved. Germline lookup yields CDR1 MNHEY and CDR2 SMNVEV (reference sequence). The CDR3 is 13 amino acids. Trimming took off 5 bases at V and 0 bases at J, with 5 bases between the two ends.

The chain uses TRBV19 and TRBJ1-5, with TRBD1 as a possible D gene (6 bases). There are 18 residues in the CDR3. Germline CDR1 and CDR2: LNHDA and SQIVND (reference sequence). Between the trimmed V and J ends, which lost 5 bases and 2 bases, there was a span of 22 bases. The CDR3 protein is CASSPQRQAPGGNQPQHF. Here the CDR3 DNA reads TGTGCCAGTAGTCCCCAGAGACAGGCTCCTGGGGGCAATCAGCCCCAGCATTTT.

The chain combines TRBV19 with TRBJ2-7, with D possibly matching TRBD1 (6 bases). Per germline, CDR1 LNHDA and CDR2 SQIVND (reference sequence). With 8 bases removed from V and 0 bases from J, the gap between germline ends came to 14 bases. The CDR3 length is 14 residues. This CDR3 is CASQIPGDSYEQYF. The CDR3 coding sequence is TGTGCCAGTCAAATCCCAGGGGACTCCTACGAGCAGTACTTC.

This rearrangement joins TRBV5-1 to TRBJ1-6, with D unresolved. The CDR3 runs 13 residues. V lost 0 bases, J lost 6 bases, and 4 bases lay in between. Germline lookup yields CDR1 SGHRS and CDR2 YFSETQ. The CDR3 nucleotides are TGCGCCAGCAGCTTGGGGATTAATTCACCCCTCCACTTT. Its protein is CASSLGINSPLHF.

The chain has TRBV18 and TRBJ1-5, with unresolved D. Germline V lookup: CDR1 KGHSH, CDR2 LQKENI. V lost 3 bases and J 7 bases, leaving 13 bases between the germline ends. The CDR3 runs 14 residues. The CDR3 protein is CASSPDQPQQPQHF. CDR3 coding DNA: TGTGCCAGCTCACCGGACCAGCCTCAGCAGCCCCAGCATTTT.

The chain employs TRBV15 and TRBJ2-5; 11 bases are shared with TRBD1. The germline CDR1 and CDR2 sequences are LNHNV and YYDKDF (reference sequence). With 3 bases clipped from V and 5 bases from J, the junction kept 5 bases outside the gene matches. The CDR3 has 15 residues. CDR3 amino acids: CATSRDRGRLETQYF. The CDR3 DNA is TGTGCCACCAGCAGGGACAGGGGGCGTTTGGAGACCCAGTACTTC.

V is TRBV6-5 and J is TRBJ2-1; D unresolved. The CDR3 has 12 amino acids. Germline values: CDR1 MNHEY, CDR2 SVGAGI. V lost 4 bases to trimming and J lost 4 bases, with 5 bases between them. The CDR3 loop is CASSSEYNEQFF. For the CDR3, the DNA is TGTGCCAGCAGTTCAGAATACAATGAGCAGTTCTTC.

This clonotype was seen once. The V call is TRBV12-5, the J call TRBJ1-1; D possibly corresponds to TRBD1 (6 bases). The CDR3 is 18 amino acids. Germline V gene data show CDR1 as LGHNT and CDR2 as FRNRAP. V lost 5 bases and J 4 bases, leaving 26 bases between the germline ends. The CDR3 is CASGPSPGTPRGGTEAFF. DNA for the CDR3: TGTGCTAGTGGTCCATCACCCGGGACACCGAGGGGGGGCACTGAAGCTTTCTTT.

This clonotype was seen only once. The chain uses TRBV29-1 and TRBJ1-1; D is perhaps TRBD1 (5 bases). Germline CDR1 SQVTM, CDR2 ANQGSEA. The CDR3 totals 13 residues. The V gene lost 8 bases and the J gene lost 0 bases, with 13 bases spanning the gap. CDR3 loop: CSNTGPMNTEAFF. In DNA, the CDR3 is TGCAGCAACACAGGCCCTATGAACACTGAAGCTTTCTTT.

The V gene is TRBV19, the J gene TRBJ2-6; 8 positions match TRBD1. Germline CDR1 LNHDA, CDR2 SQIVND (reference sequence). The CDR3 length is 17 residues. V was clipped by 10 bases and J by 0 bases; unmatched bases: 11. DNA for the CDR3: TGTGCCACCGCGACAGGGGTTTCTCTCTCTGGGGCCAACGTCCTGACTTTC. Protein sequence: CATATGVSLSGANVLTF. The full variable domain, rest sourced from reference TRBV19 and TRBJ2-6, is DGGITQSPKYLFRKEGQNVTLSCEQNLNHDAMYWYRQDPGQGLRLIYYSQIVNDFQKGDIAEGYSVSREKKESFPLTVTSAQKNPTAFYLCATATGVSLSGANVLTFGAGSRLTVL.

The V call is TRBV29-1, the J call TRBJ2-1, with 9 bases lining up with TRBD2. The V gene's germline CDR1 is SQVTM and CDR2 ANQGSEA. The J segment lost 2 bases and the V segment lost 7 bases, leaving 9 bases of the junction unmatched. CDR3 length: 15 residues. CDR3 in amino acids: CSGFGLAGTYNEQFF. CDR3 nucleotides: TGCAGCGGCTTCGGGCTAGCGGGAACCTACAATGAGCAGTTCTTC.

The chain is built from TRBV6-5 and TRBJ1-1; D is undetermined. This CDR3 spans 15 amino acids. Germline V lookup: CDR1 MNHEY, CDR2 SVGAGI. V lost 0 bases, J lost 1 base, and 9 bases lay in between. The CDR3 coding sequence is TGTGCCAGCAGTTACTCGCCAGTGGGGAACACTGAAGCTTTCTTT. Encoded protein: CASSYSPVGNTEAFF.

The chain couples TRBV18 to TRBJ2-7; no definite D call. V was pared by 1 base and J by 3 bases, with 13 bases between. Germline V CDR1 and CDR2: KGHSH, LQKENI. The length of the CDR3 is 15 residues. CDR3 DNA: TGTGCCAGCTCACCACAAACACCCCGTTTCTACGAGCAGTACTTC. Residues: CASSPQTPRFYEQYF.

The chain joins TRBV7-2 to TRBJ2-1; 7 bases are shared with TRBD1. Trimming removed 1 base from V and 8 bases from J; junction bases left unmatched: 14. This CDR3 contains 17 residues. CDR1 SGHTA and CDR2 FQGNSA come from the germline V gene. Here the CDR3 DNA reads TGTGCCAGCAGCTTAGGGCCAGGGTTTAAAGGGGGCGATGAGCAGTTCTTC. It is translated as CASSLGPGFKGGDEQFF.

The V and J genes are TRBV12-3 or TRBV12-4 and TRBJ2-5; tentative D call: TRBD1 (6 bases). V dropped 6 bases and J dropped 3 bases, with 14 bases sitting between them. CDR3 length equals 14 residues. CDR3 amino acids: CASSKQGLEETQYF. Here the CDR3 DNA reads TGTGCCAGCAGCAAACAGGGTTTGGAAGAGACCCAGTACTTC.

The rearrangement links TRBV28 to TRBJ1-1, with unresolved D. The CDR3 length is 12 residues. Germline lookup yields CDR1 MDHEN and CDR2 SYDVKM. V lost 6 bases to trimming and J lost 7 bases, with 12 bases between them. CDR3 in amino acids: CASSLRTGEAFF. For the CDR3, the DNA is TGTGCCAGCAGCCTCCGGACCGGTGAAGCTTTCTTT.

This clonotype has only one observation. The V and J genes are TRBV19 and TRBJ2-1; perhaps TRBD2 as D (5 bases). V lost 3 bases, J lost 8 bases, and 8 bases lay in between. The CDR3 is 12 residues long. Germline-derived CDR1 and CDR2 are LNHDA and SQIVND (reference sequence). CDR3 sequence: CASSIWGDEQFF. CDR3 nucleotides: TGTGCCAGTAGTATCTGGGGAGATGAGCAGTTCTTC.

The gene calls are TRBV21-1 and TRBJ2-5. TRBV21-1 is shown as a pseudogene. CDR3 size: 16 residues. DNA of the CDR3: TGTGCCAGCAGCGATAAAAAGGGTCCGAAGGGTGGGACCCAGTACTTC. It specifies CASSDKKGPKGGTQYF.

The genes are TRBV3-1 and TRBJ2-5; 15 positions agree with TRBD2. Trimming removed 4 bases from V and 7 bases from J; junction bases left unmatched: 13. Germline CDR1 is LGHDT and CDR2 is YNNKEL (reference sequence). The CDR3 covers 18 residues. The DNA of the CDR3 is TGTGCCAGCAGCCTGCGGACTAGCGGGGGGGCAGGACGGGGGACCCAGTACTTC. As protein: CASSLRTSGGAGRGTQYF.

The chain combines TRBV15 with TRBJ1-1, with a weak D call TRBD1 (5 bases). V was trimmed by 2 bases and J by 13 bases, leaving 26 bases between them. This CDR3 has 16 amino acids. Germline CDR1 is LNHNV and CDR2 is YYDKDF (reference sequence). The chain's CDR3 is CATSRLIGTPGMGVFF. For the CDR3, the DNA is TGTGCCACCAGCAGATTAATCGGGACCCCTGGGATGGGAGTTTTCTTT.

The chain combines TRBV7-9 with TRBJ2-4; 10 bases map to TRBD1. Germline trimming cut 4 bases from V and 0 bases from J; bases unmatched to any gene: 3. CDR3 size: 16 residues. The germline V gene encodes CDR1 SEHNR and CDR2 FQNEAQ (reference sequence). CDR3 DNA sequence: TGTGCCAGCAGCTCAGGACAGGGGGAAGCCAAAAACATTCAGTACTTC. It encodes CASSSGQGEAKNIQYF.

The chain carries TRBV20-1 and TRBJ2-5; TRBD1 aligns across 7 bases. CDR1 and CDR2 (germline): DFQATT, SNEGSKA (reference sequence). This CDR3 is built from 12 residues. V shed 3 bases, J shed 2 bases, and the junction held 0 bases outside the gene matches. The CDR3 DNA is TGCAGTGCTAGGGGACAGCAAGAGACCCAGTACTTC. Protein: CSARGQQETQYF.

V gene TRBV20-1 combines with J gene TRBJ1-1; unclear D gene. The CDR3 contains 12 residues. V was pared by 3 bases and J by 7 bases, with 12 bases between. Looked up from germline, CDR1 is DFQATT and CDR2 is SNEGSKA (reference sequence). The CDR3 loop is CSASFLENEAFF. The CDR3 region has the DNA TGCAGTGCTAGTTTCCTTGAAAATGAAGCTTTCTTT.

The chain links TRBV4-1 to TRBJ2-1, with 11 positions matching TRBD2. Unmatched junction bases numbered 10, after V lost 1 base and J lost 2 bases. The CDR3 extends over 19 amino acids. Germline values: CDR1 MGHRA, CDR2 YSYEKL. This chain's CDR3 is CASSQVDLIAGGPYNEQFF. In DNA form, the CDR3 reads TGCGCCAGCAGCCAAGTCGACCTTATAGCGGGAGGGCCCTACAATGAGCAGTTCTTC.

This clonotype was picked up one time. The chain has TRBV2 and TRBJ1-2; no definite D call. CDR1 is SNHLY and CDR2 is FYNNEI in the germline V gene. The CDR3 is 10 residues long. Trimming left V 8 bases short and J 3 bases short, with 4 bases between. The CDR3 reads CASVDYGYTF. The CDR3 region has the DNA TGTGCCAGCGTCGACTATGGCTACACCTTC.

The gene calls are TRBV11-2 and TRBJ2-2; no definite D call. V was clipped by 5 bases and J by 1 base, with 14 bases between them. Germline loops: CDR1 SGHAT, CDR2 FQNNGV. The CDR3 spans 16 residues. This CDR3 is CASSPRVGQNTGELFF. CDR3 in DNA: TGTGCCAGCAGCCCAAGGGTAGGGCAGAACACCGGGGAGCTGTTTTTT. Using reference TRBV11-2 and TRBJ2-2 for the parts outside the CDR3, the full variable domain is EAGVAQSPRYKIIEKRQSVAFWCNPISGHATLYWYQQILGQGPKLLIQFQNNGVVDDSQLPKDRFSAERLKGVDSTLKIQPAKLEDSAVYLCASSPRVGQNTGELFFGEGSRLTVL.